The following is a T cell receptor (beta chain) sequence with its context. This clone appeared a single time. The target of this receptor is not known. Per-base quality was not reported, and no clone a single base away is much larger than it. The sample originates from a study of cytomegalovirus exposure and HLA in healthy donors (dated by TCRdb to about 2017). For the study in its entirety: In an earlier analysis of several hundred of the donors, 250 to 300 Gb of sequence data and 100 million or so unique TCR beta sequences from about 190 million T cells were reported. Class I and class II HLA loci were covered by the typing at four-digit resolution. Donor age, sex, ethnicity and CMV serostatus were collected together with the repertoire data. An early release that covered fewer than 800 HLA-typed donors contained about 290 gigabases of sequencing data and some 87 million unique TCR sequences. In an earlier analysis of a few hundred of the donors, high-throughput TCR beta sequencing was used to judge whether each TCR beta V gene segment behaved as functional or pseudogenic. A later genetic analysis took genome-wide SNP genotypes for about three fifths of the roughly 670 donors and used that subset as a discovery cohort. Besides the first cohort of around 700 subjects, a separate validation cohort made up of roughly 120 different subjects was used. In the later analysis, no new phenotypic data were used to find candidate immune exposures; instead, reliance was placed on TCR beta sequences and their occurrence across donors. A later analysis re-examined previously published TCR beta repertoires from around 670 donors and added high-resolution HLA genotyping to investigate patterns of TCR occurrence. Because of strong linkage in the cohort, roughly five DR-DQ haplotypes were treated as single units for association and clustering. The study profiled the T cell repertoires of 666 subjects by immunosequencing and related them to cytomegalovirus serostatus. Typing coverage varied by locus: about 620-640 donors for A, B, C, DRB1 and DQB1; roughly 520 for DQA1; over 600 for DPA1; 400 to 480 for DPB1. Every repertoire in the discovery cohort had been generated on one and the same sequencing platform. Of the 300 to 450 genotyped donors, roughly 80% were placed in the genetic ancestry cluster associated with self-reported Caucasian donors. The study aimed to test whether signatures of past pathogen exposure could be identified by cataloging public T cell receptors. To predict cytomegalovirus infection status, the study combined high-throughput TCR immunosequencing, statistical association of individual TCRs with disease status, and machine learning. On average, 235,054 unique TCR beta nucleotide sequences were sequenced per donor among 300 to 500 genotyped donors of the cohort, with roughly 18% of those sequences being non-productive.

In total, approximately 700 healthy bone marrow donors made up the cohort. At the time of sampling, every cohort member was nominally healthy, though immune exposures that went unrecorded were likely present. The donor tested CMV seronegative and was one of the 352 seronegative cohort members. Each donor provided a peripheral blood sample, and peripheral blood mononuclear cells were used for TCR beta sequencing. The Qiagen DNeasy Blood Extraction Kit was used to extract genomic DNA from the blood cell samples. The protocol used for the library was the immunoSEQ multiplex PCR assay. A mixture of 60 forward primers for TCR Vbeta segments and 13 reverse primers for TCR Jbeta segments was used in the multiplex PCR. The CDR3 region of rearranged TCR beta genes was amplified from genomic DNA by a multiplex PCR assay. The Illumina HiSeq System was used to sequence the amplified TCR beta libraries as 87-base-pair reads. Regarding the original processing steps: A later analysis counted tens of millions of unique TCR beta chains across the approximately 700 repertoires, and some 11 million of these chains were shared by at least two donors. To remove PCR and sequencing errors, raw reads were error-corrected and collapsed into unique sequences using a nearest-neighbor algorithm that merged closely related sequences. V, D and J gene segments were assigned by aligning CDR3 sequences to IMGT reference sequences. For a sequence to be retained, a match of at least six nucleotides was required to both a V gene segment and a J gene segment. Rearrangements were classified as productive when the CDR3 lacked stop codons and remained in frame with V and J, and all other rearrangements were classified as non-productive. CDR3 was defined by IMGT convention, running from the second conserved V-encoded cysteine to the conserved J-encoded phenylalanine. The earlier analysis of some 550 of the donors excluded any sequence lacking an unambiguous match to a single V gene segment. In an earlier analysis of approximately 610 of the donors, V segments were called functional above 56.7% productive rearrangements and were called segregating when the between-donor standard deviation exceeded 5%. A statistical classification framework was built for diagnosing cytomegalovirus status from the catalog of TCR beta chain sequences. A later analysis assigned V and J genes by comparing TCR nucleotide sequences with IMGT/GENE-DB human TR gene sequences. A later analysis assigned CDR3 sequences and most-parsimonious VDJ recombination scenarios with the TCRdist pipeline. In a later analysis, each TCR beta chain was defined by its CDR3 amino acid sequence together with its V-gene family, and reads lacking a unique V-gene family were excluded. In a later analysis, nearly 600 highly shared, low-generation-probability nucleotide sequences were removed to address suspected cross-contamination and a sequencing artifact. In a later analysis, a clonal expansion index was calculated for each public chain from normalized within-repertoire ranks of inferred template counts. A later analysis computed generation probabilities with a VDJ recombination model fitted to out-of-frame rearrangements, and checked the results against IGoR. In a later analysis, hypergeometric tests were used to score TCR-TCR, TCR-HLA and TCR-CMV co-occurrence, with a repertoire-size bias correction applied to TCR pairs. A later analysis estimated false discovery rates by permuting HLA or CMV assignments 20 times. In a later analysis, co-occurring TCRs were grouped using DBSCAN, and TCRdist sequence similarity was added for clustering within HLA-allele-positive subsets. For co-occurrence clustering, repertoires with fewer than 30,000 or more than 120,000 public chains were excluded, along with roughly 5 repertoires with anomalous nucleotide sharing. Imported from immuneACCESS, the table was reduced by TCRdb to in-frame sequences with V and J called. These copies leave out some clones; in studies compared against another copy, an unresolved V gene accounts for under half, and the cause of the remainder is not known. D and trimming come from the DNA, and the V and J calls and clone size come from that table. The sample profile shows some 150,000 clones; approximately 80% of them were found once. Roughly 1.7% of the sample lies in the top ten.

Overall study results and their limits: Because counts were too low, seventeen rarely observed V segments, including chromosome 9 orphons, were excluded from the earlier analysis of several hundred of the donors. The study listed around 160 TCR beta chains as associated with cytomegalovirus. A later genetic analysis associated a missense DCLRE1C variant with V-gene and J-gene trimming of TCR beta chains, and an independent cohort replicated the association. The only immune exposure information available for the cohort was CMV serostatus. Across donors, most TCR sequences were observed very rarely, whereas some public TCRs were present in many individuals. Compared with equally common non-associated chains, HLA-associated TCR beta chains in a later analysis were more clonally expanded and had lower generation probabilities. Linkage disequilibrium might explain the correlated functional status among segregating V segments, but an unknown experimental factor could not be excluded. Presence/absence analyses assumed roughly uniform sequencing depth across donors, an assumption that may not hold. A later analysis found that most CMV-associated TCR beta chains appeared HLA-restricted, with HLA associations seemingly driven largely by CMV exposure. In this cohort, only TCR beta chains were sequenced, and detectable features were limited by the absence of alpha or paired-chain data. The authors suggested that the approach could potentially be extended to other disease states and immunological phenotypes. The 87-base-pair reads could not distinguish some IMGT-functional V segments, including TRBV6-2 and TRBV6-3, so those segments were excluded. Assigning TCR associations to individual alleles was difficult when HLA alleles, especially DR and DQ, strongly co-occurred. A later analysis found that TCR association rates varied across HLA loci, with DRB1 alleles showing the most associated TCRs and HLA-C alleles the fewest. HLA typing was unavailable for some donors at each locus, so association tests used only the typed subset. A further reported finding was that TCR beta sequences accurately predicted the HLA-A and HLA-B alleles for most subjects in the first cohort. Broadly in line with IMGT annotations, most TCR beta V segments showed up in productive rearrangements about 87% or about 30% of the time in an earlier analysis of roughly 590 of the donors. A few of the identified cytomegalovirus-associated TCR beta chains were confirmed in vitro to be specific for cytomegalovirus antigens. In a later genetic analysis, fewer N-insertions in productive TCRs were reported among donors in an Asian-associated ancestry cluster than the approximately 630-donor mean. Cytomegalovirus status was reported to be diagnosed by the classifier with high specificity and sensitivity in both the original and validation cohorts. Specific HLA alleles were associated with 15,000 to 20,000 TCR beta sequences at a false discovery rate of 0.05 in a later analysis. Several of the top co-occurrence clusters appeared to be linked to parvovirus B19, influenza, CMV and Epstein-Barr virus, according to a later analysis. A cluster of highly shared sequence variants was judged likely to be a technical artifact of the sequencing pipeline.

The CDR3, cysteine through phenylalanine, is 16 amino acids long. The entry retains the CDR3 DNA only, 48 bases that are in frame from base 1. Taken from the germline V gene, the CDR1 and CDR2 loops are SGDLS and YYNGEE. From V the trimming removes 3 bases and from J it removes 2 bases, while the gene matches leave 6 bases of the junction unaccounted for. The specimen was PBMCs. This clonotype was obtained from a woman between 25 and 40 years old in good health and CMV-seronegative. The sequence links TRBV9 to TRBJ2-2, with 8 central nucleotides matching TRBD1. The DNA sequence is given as TGTGCCAGCAGCGACCCGGACAGGGTTAACACCGGGGAGCTGTTTTTT. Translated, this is CASSDPDRVNTGELFF.